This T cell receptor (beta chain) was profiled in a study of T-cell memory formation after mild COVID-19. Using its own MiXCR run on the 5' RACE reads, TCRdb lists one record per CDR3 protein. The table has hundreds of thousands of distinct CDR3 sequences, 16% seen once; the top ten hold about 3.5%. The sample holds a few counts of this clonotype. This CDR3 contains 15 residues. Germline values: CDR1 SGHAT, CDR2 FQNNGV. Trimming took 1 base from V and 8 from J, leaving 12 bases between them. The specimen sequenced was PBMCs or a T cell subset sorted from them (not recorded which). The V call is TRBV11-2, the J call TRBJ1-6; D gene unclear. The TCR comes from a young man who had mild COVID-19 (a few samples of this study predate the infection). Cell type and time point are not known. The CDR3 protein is CASSLGWFGDSPLHF. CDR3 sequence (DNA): TGTGCCAGCAGCTTAGGGTGGTTCGGTGATTCACCCCTCCACTTT.